This section outlines one T cell receptor beta chain sequence together with its context. As yet, its antigen is unknown. Produced via immunoSEQ multiplex PCR; TCRdb's table is partial and in-frame only. This sample yields around 120,000 clones, of which roughly 84% are seen a single time; around 27% belongs to the top ten. The CDR3 extends over 13 amino acids. Trimming left V 7 bases short and J 4 bases short, with 12 bases between. This entry comes from a study of T cell responses to AZD1222 COVID-19 vaccine. Study outcomes and limitations: Sampling that yielded the repertoires occurred only after the peak T cell response. Donors were chiefly white British, with a greater number of females, and clonal diversity was perhaps underestimated. The study identified only five or six AZD1222 recipients as seropositive at baseline.

Here the sequenced sample was peripheral blood, taken 28 days after the second AZD1222 dose. The rearrangement joins TRBV12-3 or TRBV12-4 to TRBJ2-3, with D perhaps TRBD1 (5 bases). The receptor was derived from an adult who received the AZD1222 COVID-19 vaccine. The CDR3 region is CASNEQGADTQYF. The CDR3 coding sequence is TGTGCCAGCAACGAACAAGGGGCAGATACGCAGTATTTT.